This TCR beta chain derives from a study of response to subunit inactivated influenza vaccine. Study results and limitations: Each seasonal influenza vaccination, the authors suggested, recruits few new T cells.

Germline V gene lookup returns CDR1 SEHNR and CDR2 FQNEAQ (reference sequence). The CDR3 has 12 amino acids. Trimming removed 5 bases from V and 7 bases from J, with 11 bases in between. This clonotype was picked up a small number of times. Its specificity is not known. TCRdb re-derived calls from the RT-PCR reads in MiXCR, one entry per CDR3 protein. The table records roughly 790,000 distinct CDR3 sequences, 21% of them present only once. The clonotype comes from a man between 50 and 59 years old who received an inactivated influenza vaccine. Sequenced material: PBMCs from blood, taken roughly 5 days after vaccination. V is TRBV7-9 and J is TRBJ2-5; no reliable D call. Here the CDR3 DNA reads TGTGCCAGCAGCCCAGAGTTGGGGACCCAGTACTTC. Its translation: CASSPELGTQYF.